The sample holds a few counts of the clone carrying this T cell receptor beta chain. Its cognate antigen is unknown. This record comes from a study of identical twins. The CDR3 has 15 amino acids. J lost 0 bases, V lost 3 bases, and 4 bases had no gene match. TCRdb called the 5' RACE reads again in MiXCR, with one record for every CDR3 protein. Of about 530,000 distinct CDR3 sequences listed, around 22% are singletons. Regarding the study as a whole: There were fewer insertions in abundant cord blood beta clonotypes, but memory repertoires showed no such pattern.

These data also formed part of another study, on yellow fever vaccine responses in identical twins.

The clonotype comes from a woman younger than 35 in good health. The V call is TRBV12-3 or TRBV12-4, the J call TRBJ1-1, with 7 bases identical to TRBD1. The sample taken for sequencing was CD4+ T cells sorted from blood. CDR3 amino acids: CASSFRDRMNTEAFF. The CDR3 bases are TGTGCCAGCAGTTTCAGGGACAGAATGAACACTGAAGCTTTCTTT.